The 7 T cell receptor beta chains below come from one sample, sequenced in a study of blood T cell repertoires in COVID-19. The method was immunoSEQ multiplex PCR; TCRdb's version includes in-frame clones alone and lacks a portion of them. The data contain about 120,000 clones, 70% to 80% of them singletons. The sample comprised peripheral blood. All receptors come from a man in his fifties or sixties with acute or convalescent COVID-19.

The chain's CDR3 is CASSARASGGLYNEQFF. Written as DNA, the CDR3 is TGTGCCAGCAGCGCGAGGGCTAGCGGGGGACTGTACAATGAGCAGTTCTTC. This chain joins TRBV9 and TRBJ2-1, with 10 bases that match TRBD2. This CDR3 is built from 17 residues. With V trimmed by 3 bases and J by 4 bases, 10 bases remained unmatched. In germline, CDR1 is SGDLS, CDR2 YYNGEE.

The chain recombines TRBV27 with TRBJ2-1; 12 nucleotides align to TRBD2. This CDR3 is 16 amino acids long. The V gene's germline CDR1 is MNHEY and CDR2 SMNVEV (reference sequence). Trimming removed 3 bases from V and 13 bases from J; junction bases left unmatched: 13. CDR3 DNA sequence: TGTGCCAGCAGTTTTGATGAGACTAGCGGGAGTTGGGGCCAGTTCTTC. Translating gives CASSFDETSGSWGQFF.

The V call is TRBV6-5, the J call TRBJ1-5; D call uncertain. CDR3 length equals 15 residues. V lost 0 bases and J lost 5, with 11 bases in between. Looked up from germline, CDR1 is MNHEY and CDR2 is SVGAGI. The CDR3 sequence is CASSYSIMGDQPQHF. CDR3 in DNA: TGTGCCAGCAGTTACTCGATTATGGGCGATCAGCCCCAGCATTTT.

This clone showed up just once. The chain is built from TRBV7-2 and TRBJ2-1; D not resolved. CDR1 and CDR2 from the germline V gene are SGHTA and FQGNSA. The CDR3 is made up of 15 amino acids. Trimming took 1 base from V and 4 from J, leaving 11 bases between them. The CDR3 sequence is CASSLVFTEYNEQFF. The CDR3 DNA follows: TGTGCCAGCAGCTTAGTTTTTACAGAGTACAATGAGCAGTTCTTC.

In this sample, this clone turned up a few times. The V call is TRBV12-3 or TRBV12-4, the J call TRBJ1-2, with 9 nucleotides matching TRBD1. The CDR3 spans 13 residues. V lost 5 bases and J lost 4; bases outside the gene matches: 2. This CDR3 reads CASSDRGAYGYTF. The CDR3, as DNA: TGTGCCAGCAGTGACAGGGGGGCCTATGGCTACACCTTC.

The V call is TRBV11-3, the J call TRBJ1-1; D might be TRBD1 (6 bases). Trimming took off 7 bases at V and 5 bases at J, with 20 bases between the two ends. The CDR3 has 15 amino acids. Germline values: CDR1 SGHNT, CDR2 YENEEA. The CDR3 bases are TGTGCCAGCAACATAAAGCAGGGGATGCGAACTGAAGCTTTCTTT. Protein sequence: CASNIKQGMRTEAFF.

The V and J genes are TRBV7-8 and TRBJ2-3, with D perhaps TRBD1 (6 bases). The CDR3 runs 16 residues. With 5 bases removed from V and 7 bases from J, the gap between germline ends came to 22 bases. Germline CDR1 is SGHVS and CDR2 is FQNEAQ. The CDR3 spells CASSQRLDRSVNTQYF. In DNA form, the CDR3 reads TGTGCCAGCAGCCAACGGTTAGACAGGAGTGTAAATACGCAGTATTTT.